This T cell receptor (beta chain) was captured in a study of OX40 agonist ivuxolimab in advanced cancers. Study background: With ivuxolimab, an agonistic anti-OX40 (CD134) antibody, patients were treated. Two patients with cutaneous melanoma and one with hepatocellular carcinoma, three in total, showed partial responses. At 82.7% male, the cohort had a mean age of 60 years, ranging from about 20 to 90.

Study-wide results and caveats: Clones of CD4+ and CD8+ blood T cells grew by week 6 at doses of 0.1 to 3.0 mg/kg.

CDR3 length: 16 residues. Germline V gene data show CDR1 as SGHTA and CDR2 as FQGNSA. Trimming pared 3 bases from V and 0 bases from J, leaving 15 bases between. Only in-frame clones appear in the TCRdb table, and some are missing; sequencing was by immunoSEQ multiplex PCR. In the table there are approximately 88,000 clones, 70% to 90% of which are singletons. Points on this clone: Its antigen is undetermined.

The sample was CD4+ or CD8+ T cells sorted from blood, taken in a trial of the OX40 agonist ivuxolimab. The rearrangement links TRBV7-2 to TRBJ2-7, with D unclear. The receptor's source is an adult with an advanced solid tumor such as melanoma, head and neck, liver or kidney cancer. The CDR3 DNA is TGTGCCAGCAGCTTGGGTACACAGCCCGGCTCCTACGAGCAGTACTTC. Its protein product is CASSLGTQPGSYEQYF.